This T cell receptor beta chain was captured by sequencing in a study of vaccination and CD4 T cells after COVID-19. Across the study: Control cultures were given a CEFX pool, an HIV-1 Nef pool, or no peptide.

Oncomine TCR Beta short-read sequencing was applied to DNA from cultured CD4+ T cells. One entry per CDR3 protein, called by TCRdb with MiXCR from the PCR reads. The sample has more than 15,000 distinct CDR3 sequences, 45% seen once. Remarks on this clonotype: Its matching antigen is unknown.

The treatment: roughly 10-day PBMC culture with coronavirus spike peptide pools or control peptides (ViraFEST assay). This CDR3 spans 19 amino acids. Per germline, CDR1 MNHNS and CDR2 SASEGT. V was pared by 0 bases and J by 4 bases, with 22 bases between. The sequenced sample was CD4+ T cells from blood, cultured in vitro, obtained before SARS-CoV-2 vaccination. The J gene is TRBJ1-3, the V gene TRBV6-1; D perhaps matches TRBD1 (6 bases). The source is a human donor who received a COVID-19 vaccine. The CDR3 DNA reads TGTGCCAGCAGTGAAGCTGGTCTATCAGCCAGGGGTGACGGAAACACCATATATTTT. Residues: CASSEAGLSARGDGNTIYF.